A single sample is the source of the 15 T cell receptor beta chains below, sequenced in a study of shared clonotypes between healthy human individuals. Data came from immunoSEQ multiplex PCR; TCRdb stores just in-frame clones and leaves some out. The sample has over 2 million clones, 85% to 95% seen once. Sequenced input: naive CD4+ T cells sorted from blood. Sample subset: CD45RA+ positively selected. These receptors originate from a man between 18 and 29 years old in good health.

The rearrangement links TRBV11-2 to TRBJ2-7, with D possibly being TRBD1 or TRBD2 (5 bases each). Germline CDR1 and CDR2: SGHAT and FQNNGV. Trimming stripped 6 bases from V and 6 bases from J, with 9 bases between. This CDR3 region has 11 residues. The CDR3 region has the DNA TGTGCCAGCAGGGGGACCGGCGAGCAGTACTTC. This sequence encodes CASRGTGEQYF. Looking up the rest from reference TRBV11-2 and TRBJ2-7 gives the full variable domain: EAGVAQSPRYKIIEKRQSVAFWCNPISGHATLYWYQQILGQGPKLLIQFQNNGVVDDSQLPKDRFSAERLKGVDSTLKIQPAKLEDSAVYLCASRGTGEQYFGPGTRLTVT.

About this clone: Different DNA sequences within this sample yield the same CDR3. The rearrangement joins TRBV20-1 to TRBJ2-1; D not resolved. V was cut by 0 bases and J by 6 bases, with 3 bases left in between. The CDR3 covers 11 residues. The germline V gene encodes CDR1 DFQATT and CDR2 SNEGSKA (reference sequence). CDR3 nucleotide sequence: TGCAGTGCTAGAGAGGCCAATGAGCAGTTCTTC. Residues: CSAREANEQFF.

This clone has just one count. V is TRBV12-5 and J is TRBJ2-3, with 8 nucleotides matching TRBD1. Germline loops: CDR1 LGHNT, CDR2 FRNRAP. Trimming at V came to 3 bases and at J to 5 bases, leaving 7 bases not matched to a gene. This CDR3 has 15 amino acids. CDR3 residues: CASGFGQGGQDTQYF. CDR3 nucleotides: TGTGCTAGTGGTTTTGGACAGGGAGGCCAAGATACGCAGTATTTT.

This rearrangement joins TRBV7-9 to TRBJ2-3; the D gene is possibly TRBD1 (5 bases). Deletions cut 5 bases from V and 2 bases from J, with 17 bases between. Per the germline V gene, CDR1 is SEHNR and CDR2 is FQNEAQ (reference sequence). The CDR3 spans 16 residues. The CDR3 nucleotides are TGTGCCAGCAGCCGAAGCACAGGAAGCTTCACAGATACGCAGTATTTT. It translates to CASSRSTGSFTDTQYF. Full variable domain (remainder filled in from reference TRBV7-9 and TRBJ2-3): DTGVSQNPRHKITKRGQNVTFRCDPISEHNRLYWYRQTLGQGPEFLTYFQNEAQLEKSRLLSDRFSAERPKGSFSTLEIQRTEQGDSAMYLCASSRSTGSFTDTQYFGPGTRLTVL.

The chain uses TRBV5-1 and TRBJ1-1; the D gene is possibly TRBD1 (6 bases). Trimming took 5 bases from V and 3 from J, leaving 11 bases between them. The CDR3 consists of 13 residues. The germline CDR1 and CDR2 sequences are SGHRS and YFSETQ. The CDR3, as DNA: TGCGCCAGCAGTCGGGGGGCGGACACTGAAGCTTTCTTT. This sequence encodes CASSRGADTEAFF.

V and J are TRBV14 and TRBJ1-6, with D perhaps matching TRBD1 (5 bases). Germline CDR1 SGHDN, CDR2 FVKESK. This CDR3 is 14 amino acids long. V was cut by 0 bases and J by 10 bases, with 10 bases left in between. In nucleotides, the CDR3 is TGTGCCAGCAGCCAAGAACGGGGCCGCTCACCCCTCCACTTT. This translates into CASSQERGRSPLHF.

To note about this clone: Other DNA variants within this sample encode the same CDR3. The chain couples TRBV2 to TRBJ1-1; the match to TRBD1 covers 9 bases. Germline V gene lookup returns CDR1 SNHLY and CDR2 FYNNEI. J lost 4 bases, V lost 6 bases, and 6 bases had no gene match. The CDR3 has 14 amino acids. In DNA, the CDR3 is TGTGCCAGCAGCCAACAGGGGGCAGGCACTGAAGCTTTCTTT. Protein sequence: CASSQQGAGTEAFF.

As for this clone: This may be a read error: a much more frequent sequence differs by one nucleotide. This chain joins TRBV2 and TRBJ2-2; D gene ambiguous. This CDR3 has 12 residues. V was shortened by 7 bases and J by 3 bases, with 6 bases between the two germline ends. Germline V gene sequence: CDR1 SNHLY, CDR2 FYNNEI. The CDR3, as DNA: TGTGCCAGCACACCCGACACCGGGGAGCTGTTTTTT. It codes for CASTPDTGELFF.

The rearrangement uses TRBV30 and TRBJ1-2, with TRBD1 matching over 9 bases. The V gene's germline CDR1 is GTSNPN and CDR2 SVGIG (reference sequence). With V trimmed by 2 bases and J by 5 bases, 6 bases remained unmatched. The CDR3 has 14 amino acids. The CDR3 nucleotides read TGTGCCTGGAGTCCGGGACAGGGAGCTTATGGCTACACCTTC. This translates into CAWSPGQGAYGYTF.

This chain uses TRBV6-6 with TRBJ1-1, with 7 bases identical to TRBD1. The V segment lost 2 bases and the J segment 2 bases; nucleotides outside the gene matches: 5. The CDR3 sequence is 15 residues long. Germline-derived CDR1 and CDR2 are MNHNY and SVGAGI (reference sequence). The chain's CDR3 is CASSYLTGANTEAFF. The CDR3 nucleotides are TGTGCCAGCAGTTACCTTACAGGGGCCAACACTGAAGCTTTCTTT.

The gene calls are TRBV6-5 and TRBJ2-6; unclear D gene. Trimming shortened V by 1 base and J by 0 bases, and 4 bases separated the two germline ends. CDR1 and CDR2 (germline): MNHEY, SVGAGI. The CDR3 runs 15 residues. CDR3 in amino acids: CASSYWDSGANVLTF. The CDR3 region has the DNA TGTGCCAGCAGTTACTGGGACTCTGGGGCCAACGTCCTGACTTTC.

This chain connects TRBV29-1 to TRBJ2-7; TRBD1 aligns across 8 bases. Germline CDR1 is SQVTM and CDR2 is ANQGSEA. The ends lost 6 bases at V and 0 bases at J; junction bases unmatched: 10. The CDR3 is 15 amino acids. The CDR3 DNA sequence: TGCAGCGTGATCACCGGGACAGGCTACTCCTACGAGCAGTACTTC. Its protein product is CSVITGTGYSYEQYF.

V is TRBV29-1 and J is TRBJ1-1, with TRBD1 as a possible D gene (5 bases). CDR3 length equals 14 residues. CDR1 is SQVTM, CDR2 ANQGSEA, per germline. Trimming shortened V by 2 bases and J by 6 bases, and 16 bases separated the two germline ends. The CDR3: CSVEPGVVYAEAFF. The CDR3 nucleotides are TGCAGCGTTGAACCGGGGGTGGTATACGCTGAAGCTTTCTTT. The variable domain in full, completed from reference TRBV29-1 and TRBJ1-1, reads SAVISQKPSRDICQRGTSLTIQCQVDSQVTMMFWYRQQPGQSLTLIATANQGSEATYESGFVIDKFPISRPNLTFSTLTVSNMSPEDSSIYLCSVEPGVVYAEAFFGQGTRLTVV.

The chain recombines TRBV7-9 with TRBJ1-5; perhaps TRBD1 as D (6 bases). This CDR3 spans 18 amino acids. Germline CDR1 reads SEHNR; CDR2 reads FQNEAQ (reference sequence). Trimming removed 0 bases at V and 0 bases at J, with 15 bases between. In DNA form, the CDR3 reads TGTGCCAGCAGCTTAGCTTTACAGGGTTCCTATAGCAATCAGCCCCAGCATTTT. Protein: CASSLALQGSYSNQPQHF.

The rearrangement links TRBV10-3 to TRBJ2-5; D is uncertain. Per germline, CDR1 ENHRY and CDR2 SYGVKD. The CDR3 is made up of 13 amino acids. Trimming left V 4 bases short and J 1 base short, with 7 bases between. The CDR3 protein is CAISGDRQETQYF. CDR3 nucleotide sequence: TGTGCCATCAGTGGGGATCGCCAAGAGACCCAGTACTTC.